This T cell receptor beta chain was recorded in a study of blood T cells in healthy people across ages. Germline V gene lookup returns CDR1 KGHSH and CDR2 LQKENI. The CDR3 consists of 16 residues. Unmatched junction bases numbered 8, after V lost 2 bases and J lost 5 bases. In this sample, this clonotype turned up many times. Its cognate antigen is unknown. A J-beta primer mix and a sample-barcoded 5' primer were used in a second PCR of about 7 to 11 cycles. TCRdb re-called the 5' RACE reads through MiXCR, storing one row per CDR3 protein. The sample holds about 930,000 distinct CDR3 sequences, about 28% seen once. The study's findings and limits: Getting older went along with TCR beta diversity per million T cells dropping roughly linearly.

These data were likewise used in another study, on T cells of mothers and their children.

The chain recombines TRBV18 with TRBJ2-1; 8 bases fit TRBD1. The sample was blood. The TCR comes from a woman aged 40 to 50 in good health. The CDR3 protein is CASSPDRGRLDNEQFF. The CDR3 region has the DNA TGTGCCAGCTCACCAGACAGGGGAAGGTTGGACAATGAGCAGTTCTTC.